Listed below are T cell receptor beta chains from one sample, sequenced in a study of blood T cell repertoires in COVID-19. Using immunoSEQ multiplex PCR, the repertoire was profiled, and TCRdb retains in-frame clones only, with some absent. This table has approximately 180,000 clones, more than 85% appearing once. The sample comprised PBMCs or T cells enriched from blood (not recorded which). The source is a human donor with acute COVID-19. The donor label of this sample is uncertain. CDR3s include the opening cysteine and the closing phenylalanine or tryptophan. Fields, in order: CDR3 DNA, CDR3 protein, D gene, J gene, CDR3 length, V gene, clone size. The D gene is left open where the match is weak. Expanded clones are given a class, and other clones once, few, many or no size at all.

CDR3 DNA: TGCAGTGCTAGAGTTATCGGGGAGCTGTTTTTT
CDR3 protein: CSARVIGELFF
D gene: .
J gene: TRBJ2-2
CDR3 length: 11
V gene: TRBV20-1
clone size: .

CDR3 DNA: TGCGCCAGCAGTCAGGGGCGGGGGAGCACCGGGGAGCTGTTTTTT
CDR3 protein: CASSQGRGSTGELFF
D gene: .
J gene: TRBJ2-2
CDR3 length: 15
V gene: TRBV4-1
clone size: once

CDR3 DNA: TGTGCCAGCAGCTTAGTGGGGACTAGCACCACAGATACGCAGTATTTT
CDR3 protein: CASSLVGTSTTDTQYF
D gene: TRBD2
J gene: TRBJ2-3
CDR3 length: 16
V gene: TRBV7-6
clone size: .

CDR3 DNA: TGTGCCAGCAGTTACGGAGGGCCCGATAATTCACCCCTCCACTTT
CDR3 protein: CASSYGGPDNSPLHF
D gene: .
J gene: TRBJ1-6
CDR3 length: 15
V gene: TRBV6-2/TRBV6-3
clone size: .

CDR3 DNA: TGCGCCAGCAGCCAAGTCGGCGGGGAAAAGACCCAGTACTTC
CDR3 protein: CASSQVGGEKTQYF
D gene: .
J gene: TRBJ2-5
CDR3 length: 14
V gene: TRBV4-1
clone size: .

CDR3 DNA: TGTGCCAGTAGTATTGACAGGACCATCTACAATGAGCAGTTCTTC
CDR3 protein: CASSIDRTIYNEQFF
D gene: .
J gene: TRBJ2-1
CDR3 length: 15
V gene: TRBV19
clone size: once

CDR3 DNA: TGTGCCAGCAGGTCGGGACAGGGGATTTCCTACGAGCAGTACTTC
CDR3 protein: CASRSGQGISYEQYF
D gene: TRBD1
J gene: TRBJ2-7
CDR3 length: 15
V gene: TRBV5-4
clone size: .

CDR3 DNA: TGTGCCAGCAGCGAAAGACAGAAACACTACGAGCAGTACTTC
CDR3 protein: CASSERQKHYEQYF
D gene: .
J gene: TRBJ2-7
CDR3 length: 14
V gene: TRBV11-1
clone size: .

CDR3 DNA: TGTGCCAGCTCAGCCTTACAGGGGTTTAGCACAGATACGCAGTATTTT
CDR3 protein: CASSALQGFSTDTQYF
D gene: TRBD1
J gene: TRBJ2-3
CDR3 length: 16
V gene: TRBV18
clone size: .

CDR3 DNA: TGTGCCTGGAGTGAGGGACTAGCCAACGAGCAGTACTTC
CDR3 protein: CAWSEGLANEQYF
D gene: TRBD2
J gene: TRBJ2-7
CDR3 length: 13
V gene: TRBV30
clone size: .

CDR3 DNA: TGTGCCAGCAGCATAGCGGGGGGGCGAGAGACCCAGTACTTC
CDR3 protein: CASSIAGGRETQYF
D gene: TRBD2
J gene: TRBJ2-5
CDR3 length: 14
V gene: TRBV7-3
clone size: .

CDR3 DNA: TGTGCCAGCAGTTTAACCCAGGGAGGGAGCAATCAGCCCCAGCATTTT
CDR3 protein: CASSLTQGGSNQPQHF
D gene: .
J gene: TRBJ1-5
CDR3 length: 16
V gene: TRBV28
clone size: .

CDR3 DNA: TGTGCCAGCAGTGGGGACAGGGGGGCGAGCAATGAGCAGTTCTTC
CDR3 protein: CASSGDRGASNEQFF
D gene: TRBD1
J gene: TRBJ2-1
CDR3 length: 15
V gene: TRBV2
clone size: .

CDR3 DNA: TGTGCCAGCACCCTAACGAGTCAGCCCCAGCATTTT
CDR3 protein: CASTLTSQPQHF
D gene: .
J gene: TRBJ1-5
CDR3 length: 12
V gene: TRBV6-5
clone size: .

CDR3 DNA: TGTGCCAGCACTTACCCGCCGGGACAGGGGGATGAAAAACTGTTTTTT
CDR3 protein: CASTYPPGQGDEKLFF
D gene: TRBD1
J gene: TRBJ1-4
CDR3 length: 16
V gene: TRBV6-5
clone size: .

CDR3 DNA: TGTGCCAGCAGCTTAACGACAGGGGGCACAGATACGCAGTATTTT
CDR3 protein: CASSLTTGGTDTQYF
D gene: TRBD1
J gene: TRBJ2-3
CDR3 length: 15
V gene: TRBV5-4
clone size: .

CDR3 DNA: TGCGCCAGCAGCCCCGGAGGGTCTGCTAATGAAAAACTGTTTTTT
CDR3 protein: CASSPGGSANEKLFF
D gene: .
J gene: TRBJ1-4
CDR3 length: 15
V gene: TRBV5-1
clone size: .

CDR3 DNA: TGTGCCAGCAGTTACCTCTACGAGCAGTACTTC
CDR3 protein: CASSYLYEQYF
D gene: .
J gene: TRBJ2-7
CDR3 length: 11
V gene: TRBV6-5
clone size: .

CDR3 DNA: TGTGCCAGTAGTATAGGAGACATCAACACCGGGGAGCTGTTTTTT
CDR3 protein: CASSIGDINTGELFF
D gene: .
J gene: TRBJ2-2
CDR3 length: 15
V gene: TRBV19
clone size: .